What follows are 26 T cell receptor beta chains derived from one specimen sequenced in a study of beta chain features in type 1 diabetes. Expressed TCRB transcripts got sequenced, as all isolated RNA was reverse transcribed. Clones were read by immunoSEQ multiplex PCR, and TCRdb kept only the in-frame ones, dropping some. The sample includes hundreds of thousands of clones, roughly 16% seen only once; the top ten take about 0.097%. The specimen sequenced was naive CD4+ T cells from blood. The receptors were gathered from a man aged 18 to 29 in good health.

This clone was observed a few times. The genes are TRBV7-2 and TRBJ2-5; 8 positions match TRBD1. This CDR3 contains 15 residues. V trimming: 2 bases; J trimming: 5 bases; junction bases outside the gene matches: 7. Germline V gene lookup returns CDR1 SGHTA and CDR2 FQGNSA. CDR3 in DNA: TGTGCCAGCAGCTTACAGGGGGCGCTAATTGAGACCCAGTACTTC. This translates into CASSLQGALIETQYF.

This clone was seen a few times. This chain joins TRBV7-2 and TRBJ1-2; D possibly corresponds to TRBD1 (6 bases). Germline V gene data show CDR1 as SGHTA and CDR2 as FQGNSA. The CDR3 is made up of 15 amino acids. Trimming removed 5 bases from V and 5 bases from J, with 18 bases in between. In DNA, the CDR3 is TGTGCCAGCAGCCCCACTCAACAGGGAACGTATGGCTACACCTTC. Translating gives CASSPTQQGTYGYTF.

V usage is TRBV2 and J usage is TRBJ1-6, with unresolved D. The CDR3 contains 13 residues. V was trimmed by 8 bases and J by 9 bases, leaving 14 bases between them. Per the germline V gene, CDR1 is SNHLY and CDR2 is FYNNEI. Here the CDR3 reads CASVVGGSSPLHF. The DNA for the CDR3 is TGTGCCAGCGTTGTCGGCGGGTCTTCACCCCTCCACTTT.

V and J are TRBV18 and TRBJ2-5; D is undetermined. The CDR3 runs 13 residues. The germline V gene encodes CDR1 KGHSH and CDR2 LQKENI. Trimming pared 3 bases from V and 5 bases from J, leaving 10 bases between. The CDR3 here is CASSPDPLETQYF. CDR3 in DNA: TGTGCCAGCTCACCGGACCCCCTGGAGACCCAGTACTTC. Drawing the rest from reference TRBV18 and TRBJ2-5, the complete variable domain is NAGVMQNPRHLVRRRGQEARLRCSPMKGHSHVYWYRQLPEEGLKFMVYLQKENIIDESGMPKERFSAEFPKEGPSILRIQQVVRGDSAAYFCASSPDPLETQYFGPGTRLLVL.

The sample holds a few counts of this clone. The chain employs TRBV18 and TRBJ1-3; D is uncertain. Germline CDR1 KGHSH, CDR2 LQKENI. There are 13 residues in the CDR3. V lost 4 bases to trimming and J lost 4 bases, with 8 bases between them. The CDR3 nucleotides read TGTGCCAGCTCACTCGGCGGAGGAAACACCATATATTTT. This gives the protein CASSLGGGNTIYF.

The rearrangement joins TRBV4-1 to TRBJ1-2, with TRBD1 identical over 8 bases. Trimming took 1 base from V and 7 from J; bases not matched to a gene: 8. There are 15 residues in the CDR3. Looked up from germline, CDR1 is MGHRA and CDR2 is YSYEKL. The CDR3 DNA reads TGCGCCAGCAGCCAAGTAGCCAGGGGGCCCTTTGGCTACACCTTC. Residues: CASSQVARGPFGYTF.

The chain uses TRBV28 and TRBJ1-1, with TRBD1 matching 11 bases. Germline V gene data show CDR1 as MDHEN and CDR2 as SYDVKM. After removal of 2 bases from V and 4 bases from J, the junction contained 6 bases not matched to a gene. The CDR3 runs 16 residues. This CDR3 is CASSLRPGTGGTEAFF. DNA for the CDR3: TGTGCCAGCAGTTTACGACCAGGGACAGGGGGCACTGAAGCTTTCTTT.

This rearrangement joins TRBV14 to TRBJ2-7; 7 nucleotides agree with TRBD1. CDR1 SGHDN and CDR2 FVKESK come from the germline V gene. This CDR3 contains 13 residues. V gave up 2 bases and J gave up 7 bases; unmatched junction bases: 5. CDR3 amino acids: CASSQQGDSEQYF. The DNA for the CDR3 is TGTGCCAGCAGCCAACAGGGGGATAGTGAGCAGTACTTC.

This clone showed up just a few times. The V and J genes are TRBV28 and TRBJ2-5; possibly TRBD2 for D (7 bases). The germline V gene encodes CDR1 MDHEN and CDR2 SYDVKM. This CDR3 is built from 14 residues. V lost 5 bases and J 0 bases, leaving 10 bases between the germline ends. Here the CDR3 DNA reads TGTGCCAGCAGTAGGGGGGGGTACCAAGAGACCCAGTACTTC. As protein: CASSRGGYQETQYF.

V is TRBV7-8 and J is TRBJ1-1, with D unclear. The CDR3 spans 16 residues. Between the trimmed V and J ends, which lost 7 bases and 0 bases, there was a span of 18 bases. Germline assignment: CDR1 SGHVS and CDR2 FQNEAQ. CDR3 loop: CASTIFGEQMNTEAFF. Written as DNA, the CDR3 is TGTGCCAGCACCATTTTTGGGGAACAGATGAACACTGAAGCTTTCTTT. The complete variable domain, with remaining parts taken from reference TRBV7-8 and TRBJ1-1, reads GAGVSQSPRYKVAKRGQDVALRCDPISGHVSLFWYQQALGQGPEFLTYFQNEAQLDKSGLPSDRFFAERPEGSVSTLKIQRTQQEDSAVYLCASTIFGEQMNTEAFFGQGTRLTVV.

This clone has just a few counts. The chain uses TRBV9 and TRBJ1-4, with 7 nucleotides matching TRBD1. The CDR3 runs to 16 residues. The junction had 7 bases not matched to a gene; V was cut back by 1 base and J by 4 bases. Germline CDR1 is SGDLS and CDR2 is YYNGEE. The CDR3 spells CASSVSKGQVNEKLFF. CDR3 DNA: TGTGCCAGCAGCGTATCCAAAGGACAGGTTAATGAAAAACTGTTTTTT. Variable domain in full (rest from reference TRBV9 and TRBJ1-4): DSGVTQTPKHLITATGQRVTLRCSPRSGDLSVYWYQQSLDQGLQFLIQYYNGEERAKGNILERFSAQQFPDLHSELNLSSLELGDSALYFCASSVSKGQVNEKLFFGSGTQLSVL.

The J gene is TRBJ2-7, the V gene TRBV7-6, with TRBD2 identical over 9 bases. Germline CDR1 and CDR2: SGHVS and FNYEAQ. The J segment lost 2 bases and the V segment lost 5 bases, leaving 4 bases of the junction unmatched. The CDR3 sequence is 14 residues long. The CDR3, as DNA: TGTGCCAGCAGCAGTAGCGGGGGCACCTACGAGCAGTACTTC. The encoded protein is CASSSSGGTYEQYF.

The V gene is TRBV7-9, the J gene TRBJ2-2, with TRBD2 matching over 8 bases. CDR3 length equals 17 residues. CDR1 is SEHNR, CDR2 FQNEAQ, per germline (reference sequence). The V gene end was trimmed by 2 bases and the J gene end by 6 bases; junction bases not matched to a gene: 11. The CDR3 DNA reads TGTGCCAGCAGCTTAAAGACCGGGACTAGGGGACCCGGGGAGCTGTTTTTT. Translated: CASSLKTGTRGPGELFF.

The V gene is TRBV11-2, the J gene TRBJ1-1; tentative D call: TRBD1 (5 bases). Germline-derived CDR1 and CDR2 are SGHAT and FQNNGV. This CDR3 spans 15 amino acids. The ends were cut back, 6 bases at V and 1 base at J, with 15 bases in the middle. The CDR3 nucleotides read TGTGCCAGCAGAACAATAAAGGGACCGAACACTGAAGCTTTCTTT. As protein: CASRTIKGPNTEAFF.

This clone was counted only a few times. The rearrangement joins TRBV5-1 to TRBJ2-7, with 9 bases that match TRBD1. V was pared by 0 bases and J by 0 bases, with 4 bases of the junction left unmatched. The germline V gene has CDR1 SGHRS and CDR2 YFSETQ. The CDR3 covers 16 residues. The DNA of the CDR3 is TGCGCCAGCAGCTTGGGGGACAGGGTGTCCTCCTACGAGCAGTACTTC. Encoded protein: CASSLGDRVSSYEQYF.

The V and J genes are TRBV30 and TRBJ1-1, with D perhaps matching TRBD1 (6 bases). CDR1 is GTSNPN, CDR2 SVGIG, per germline (reference sequence). The CDR3 contains 12 residues. V was pared by 8 bases and J by 5 bases, with 15 bases between. Here the CDR3 DNA reads TGTGCCCGGGCATCAGGGGTGACTGAAGCTTTCTTT. Translation gives CARASGVTEAFF.

V is TRBV2 and J is TRBJ1-6; 10 bases fit TRBD1. CDR1 is SNHLY and CDR2 is FYNNEI in the germline V gene. V lost 6 bases and J lost 10; bases outside the gene matches: 9. The CDR3 runs to 15 residues. CDR3 DNA sequence: TGTGCCAGCAGGCTCGACAGGGGGCTAGGATCACCCCTCCACTTT. Its translation is CASRLDRGLGSPLHF.

This CDR3 is CASSFLRRVESYEQYF. In DNA, the CDR3 is TGTGCCAGCAGTTTTTTGAGGAGGGTCGAATCCTACGAGCAGTACTTC. V gene TRBV27 combines with J gene TRBJ2-7, with D possibly being TRBD2 (6 bases). This CDR3 is built from 16 residues. Trimming took off 3 bases at V and 1 base at J, with 16 bases between the two ends. Germline lookup yields CDR1 MNHEY and CDR2 SMNVEV (reference sequence).

This clone was seen more than once but under ten times. This chain links TRBV28 with TRBJ2-2, with D perhaps matching TRBD2 (6 bases). The CDR3 length is 15 residues. Trimming shortened V by 5 bases and J by 6 bases, and 16 bases separated the two germline ends. CDR1 and CDR2 from the germline V gene are MDHEN and SYDVKM. CDR3 sequence reads: CASSSPGLGSGELFF. Here the CDR3 DNA reads TGTGCCAGCAGTAGCCCGGGACTGGGGTCCGGGGAGCTGTTTTTT.

This clone was seen only a few times. The rearrangement joins TRBV9 to TRBJ2-5; possible D gene TRBD1, 6 bases. CDR1 SGDLS and CDR2 YYNGEE come from the germline V gene. V lost 6 bases and J lost 5, with 17 bases in between. CDR3 length equals 14 residues. CDR3: CASTPYPTGETQYF. As DNA, the CDR3 is TGTGCCAGCACCCCTTACCCCACAGGGGAGACCCAGTACTTC.

This clone has just a few counts. CDR3 in DNA: TGTGCCAGCAGCCAGTACCGACAGGGGAGGAATTCACCCCTCCACTTT. This codes for CASSQYRQGRNSPLHF. This chain links TRBV14 with TRBJ1-6, with 8 bases matching TRBD1. Germline V gene lookup returns CDR1 SGHDN and CDR2 FVKESK. J gave up 7 bases and V 3 bases, and 8 bases lay outside the gene matches. The CDR3 is 16 amino acids.

The chain combines TRBV9 with TRBJ2-6; D possibly corresponds to TRBD2 (5 bases). Germline values: CDR1 SGDLS, CDR2 YYNGEE. Trimming removed 3 bases from V and 4 bases from J, with 17 bases in between. The CDR3 extends over 17 amino acids. The CDR3 is CASSAGLLVAGANVLTF. CDR3 in DNA: TGTGCCAGCAGCGCCGGCCTACTAGTAGCCGGGGCCAACGTCCTGACTTTC.

This clone was seen a few times. The chain employs TRBV16 and TRBJ1-2; D is unresolved. V was pared by 6 bases and J by 4 bases, with 12 bases between. Germline-derived CDR1 and CDR2 are KGHSY and FQNENV. The length of the CDR3 is 13 residues. The CDR3 protein is CASSQTSLYGYTF. The CDR3 DNA sequence: TGTGCCAGCAGTCAGACATCCCTCTATGGCTACACCTTC.

The chain has TRBV2 and TRBJ1-5; tentative D call: TRBD1 (6 bases). Looked up from germline, CDR1 is SNHLY and CDR2 is FYNNEI. The CDR3 consists of 14 residues. V gave up 6 bases and J gave up 3 bases, with 12 bases separating them. The CDR3 is CASRNDRYNQPQHF. The CDR3 DNA reads TGTGCCAGCAGAAACGACAGGTACAATCAGCCCCAGCATTTT.

This clone was observed a handful of times. This chain joins TRBV7-9 and TRBJ2-7; the D gene is possibly TRBD1 (6 bases). This CDR3 region has 13 residues. Trimming removed 11 bases from V and 3 bases from J, with 17 bases in between. Looked up from germline, CDR1 is SEHNR and CDR2 is FQNEAQ (reference sequence). The CDR3 sequence: CAGGTGRGYEQYF. The CDR3 DNA reads as TGTGCCGGGGGAACAGGCAGGGGCTACGAGCAGTACTTC.

The chain combines TRBV15 with TRBJ1-1; weak D call: TRBD1 (6 bases). The CDR3 loop spans 15 amino acids. Germline CDR1 and CDR2: LNHNV and YYDKDF (reference sequence). V dropped 5 bases and J dropped 0 bases, with 13 bases sitting between them. For the CDR3, the DNA is TGTGCCACCAGCCCCCGACAGGATATGAACACTGAAGCTTTCTTT. This sequence encodes CATSPRQDMNTEAFF.